This entry describes one T cell receptor beta chain. The data belong to a study of blood T cell repertoires in COVID-19. In the source study's methods: Reference gene primers were amplified, and this amplification served to estimate nucleated cell counts. Clones were sequenced by immunoSEQ multiplex PCR, and TCRdb holds only the in-frame ones, with some missing. The V and J calls and the clone size are those of that table, but D and trimming were determined from the DNA. The sample includes 35,000 to 45,000 clones, approximately 94% of them seen just once. V dropped 5 bases and J dropped 6 bases, with 16 bases sitting between them. CDR1 is LNHDA and CDR2 is SQIVND in the germline V gene (reference sequence). There are 14 residues in the CDR3.

This receptor was identified in a man aged 50 to 59 with COVID-19, enrolled during active disease. The V gene is TRBV19, the J gene TRBJ1-2, with D unclear. Sequencing was performed on peripheral blood. The CDR3 loop reads CASSEGRTRDGYTF. DNA of the CDR3: TGTGCCAGTAGTGAAGGCAGGACGAGGGATGGCTACACCTTC.